The rows below give T cell receptor beta chains drawn from one sample of a study of OX40 agonist ivuxolimab in advanced cancers. Libraries were prepared by immunoSEQ multiplex PCR; TCRdb keeps only in-frame clonotypes and omits some of them. The sample comprises 43,000 or so clones, approximately 83% of which are singletons, and under 40% rests with the top ten. The specimen comprised CD4+ or CD8+ T cells sorted from blood, sampled in a trial of the OX40 agonist ivuxolimab. These receptors all stem from an adult with an advanced solid tumor such as melanoma, head and neck, liver or kidney cancer. Both conserved end residues are part of each CDR3. A D gene is named only where the DNA matches it firmly. Clone size is stated in some rows and not others, as once, few, many or a class when expanded.

d_call cdr3_length clone_size j_call v_call cdr3_aa cdr3_nt
. 15 once TRBJ2-1 TRBV5-4 CASSSGAGARNEQFF TGTGCCAGCAGCTCCGGGGCGGGGGCGCGGAATGAGCAGTTCTTC
. 13 . TRBJ1-1 TRBV6-1 CASSEAGQHEAFF TGTGCCAGCAGTGAAGCCGGACAGCATGAAGCTTTCTTT
TRBD2 14 once TRBJ2-3 TRBV19 CASSRGGSTDTQYF TGTGCCAGTAGCCGCGGGGGAAGCACAGATACGCAGTATTTT
TRBD2 16 . TRBJ2-7 TRBV4-2 CASSQSDSGGGYEQYF TGTGCCAGCAGCCAGTCTGATAGCGGGGGGGGTTACGAGCAGTACTTC
. 15 . TRBJ2-7 TRBV6-1 CASSEWRPDAYEQYF TGTGCCAGCAGTGAATGGCGACCGGATGCCTACGAGCAGTACTTC
. 14 . TRBJ2-3 TRBV5-1 CASSFTGGTDTQYF TGCGCCAGCAGCTTTACGGGAGGCACAGATACGCAGTATTTT
. 13 . TRBJ2-5 TRBV6-1 CASSVQGKETQYF TGTGCCAGCAGTGTTCAGGGGAAAGAGACCCAGTACTTC
. 16 . TRBJ2-5 TRBV23-1 CASSPLGRLIQETQYF TGCGCCAGCAGCCCTCTGGGACGGCTGATCCAAGAGACCCAGTACTTC
TRBD1 15 . TRBJ2-7 TRBV6-4 CASSYFDRGNYEQYF TGTGCCAGCAGTTACTTCGACAGGGGGAACTACGAGCAGTACTTC
. 13 . TRBJ1-1 TRBV7-9 CASSARRGTEAFF TGTGCCAGCAGCGCGCGACGGGGAACTGAAGCTTTCTTT
. 14 . TRBJ1-4 TRBV6-6 CASSSGRGTEKLFF TGTGCCAGCAGCAGTGGCCGGGGAACTGAAAAACTGTTTTTT
. 11 medium-sized TRBJ2-3 TRBV6-8 CASSSTDTQYF TGTGCCAGCAGTAGCACAGATACGCAGTATTTT
TRBD2 14 . TRBJ2-3 TRBV30 CAWSAGGEGYTQYF TGTGCCTGGAGTGCAGGTGGGGAGGGATATACGCAGTATTTT
. 15 . TRBJ2-3 TRBV5-1 CASSLDPHRTDTQYF TGCGCCAGCAGCTTGGATCCTCATAGAACAGATACGCAGTATTTT
TRBD1 15 . TRBJ2-2 TRBV19 CASEGADRGSGELFF TGTGCCTCGGAAGGAGCGGACAGGGGAAGCGGGGAGCTGTTTTTT
. 12 . TRBJ2-5 TRBV28 CASLGGQETQYF TGTGCCAGTCTAGGAGGCCAAGAGACCCAGTACTTC